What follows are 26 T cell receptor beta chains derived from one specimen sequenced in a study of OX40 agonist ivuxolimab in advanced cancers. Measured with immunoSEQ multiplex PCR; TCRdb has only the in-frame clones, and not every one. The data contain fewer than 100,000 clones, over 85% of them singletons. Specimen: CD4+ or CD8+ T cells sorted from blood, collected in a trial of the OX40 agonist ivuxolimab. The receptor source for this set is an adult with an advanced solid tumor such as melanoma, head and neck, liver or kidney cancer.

The CDR3 spells CASSYPRGLNTEAFF. As DNA, the CDR3 is TGTGCCAGCAGTTACCCTCGGGGACTGAACACTGAAGCTTTCTTT. This chain connects TRBV6-6 to TRBJ1-1; possible D gene TRBD1, 5 bases. V was cut by 2 bases and J by 0 bases, with 10 bases left in between. CDR1 and CDR2 (germline): MNHNY, SVGAGI (reference sequence). This CDR3 is built from 15 residues.

The CDR3 nucleotides read TGTGCCAGCAGTATGCCGGACAGGGCTGCAACTAATGAAAAACTGTTTTTT. It is translated as CASSMPDRAATNEKLFF. This chain joins TRBV28 and TRBJ1-4; the match to TRBD1 covers 8 bases. After removal of 5 bases from V and 0 bases from J, the junction contained 8 bases not matched to a gene. Germline V gives CDR1 MDHEN, CDR2 SYDVKM. The CDR3 loop spans 17 amino acids.

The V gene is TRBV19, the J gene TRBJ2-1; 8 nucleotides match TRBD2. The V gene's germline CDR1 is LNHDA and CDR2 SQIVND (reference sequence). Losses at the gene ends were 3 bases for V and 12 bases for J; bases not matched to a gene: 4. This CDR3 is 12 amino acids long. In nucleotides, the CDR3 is TGTGCCAGTAGTATGCGGACTAGCCGGCAGTTCTTC. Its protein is CASSMRTSRQFF.

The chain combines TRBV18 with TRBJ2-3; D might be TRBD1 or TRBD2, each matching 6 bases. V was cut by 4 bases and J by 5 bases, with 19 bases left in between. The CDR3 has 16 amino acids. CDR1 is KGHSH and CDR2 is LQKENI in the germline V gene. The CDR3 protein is CASSRFSGGEGDTQYF. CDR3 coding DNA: TGTGCCAGCTCACGCTTCTCCGGGGGCGAGGGAGATACGCAGTATTTT.

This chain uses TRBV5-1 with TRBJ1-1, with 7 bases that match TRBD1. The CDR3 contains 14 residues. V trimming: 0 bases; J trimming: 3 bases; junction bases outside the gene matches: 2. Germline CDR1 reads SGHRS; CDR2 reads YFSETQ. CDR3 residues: CASSLEGTDTEAFF. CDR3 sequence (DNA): TGCGCCAGCAGCTTGGAGGGGACAGACACTGAAGCTTTCTTT.

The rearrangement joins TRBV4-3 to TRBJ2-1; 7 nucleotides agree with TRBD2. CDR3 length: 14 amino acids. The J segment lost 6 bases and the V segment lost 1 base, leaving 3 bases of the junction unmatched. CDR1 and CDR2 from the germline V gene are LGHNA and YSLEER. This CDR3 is CASSQGGTINEQFF. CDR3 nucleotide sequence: TGCGCCAGCAGCCAAGGCGGGACTATCAATGAGCAGTTCTTC.

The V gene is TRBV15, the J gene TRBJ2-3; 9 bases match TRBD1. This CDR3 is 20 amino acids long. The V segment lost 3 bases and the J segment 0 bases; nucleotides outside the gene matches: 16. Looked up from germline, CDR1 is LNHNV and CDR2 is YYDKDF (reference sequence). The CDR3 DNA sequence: TGTGCCACCAGCAGGAGGGTACAGGGGGCGGGCGGTGCTAGCACAGATACGCAGTATTTT. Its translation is CATSRRVQGAGGASTDTQYF. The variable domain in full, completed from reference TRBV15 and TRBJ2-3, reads DAMVIQNPRYQVTQFGKPVTLSCSQTLNHNVMYWYQQKSSQAPKLLFHYYDKDFNNEADTPDNFQSRRPNTSFCFLDIRSPGLGDTAMYLCATSRRVQGAGGASTDTQYFGPGTRLTVL.

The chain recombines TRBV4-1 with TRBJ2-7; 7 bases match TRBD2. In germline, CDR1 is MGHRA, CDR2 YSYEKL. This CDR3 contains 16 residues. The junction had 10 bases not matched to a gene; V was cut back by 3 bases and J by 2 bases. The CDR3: CASSQGRGEGTYEQYF. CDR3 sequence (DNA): TGCGCCAGCAGCCAGGGGAGAGGGGAGGGGACCTACGAGCAGTACTTC.

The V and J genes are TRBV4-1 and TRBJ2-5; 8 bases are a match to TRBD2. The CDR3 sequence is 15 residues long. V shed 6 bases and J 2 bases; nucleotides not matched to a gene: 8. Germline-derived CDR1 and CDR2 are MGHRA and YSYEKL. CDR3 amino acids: CASRAALAVQETQYF. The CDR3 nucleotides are TGCGCCAGCAGGGCCGCACTAGCGGTACAAGAGACCCAGTACTTC.

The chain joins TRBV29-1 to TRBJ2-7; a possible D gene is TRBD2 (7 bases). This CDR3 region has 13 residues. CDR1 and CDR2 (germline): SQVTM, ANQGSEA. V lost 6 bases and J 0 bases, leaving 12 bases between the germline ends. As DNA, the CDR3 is TGCAGCGTGTCCGGGGGGCGCTCCTACGAGCAGTACTTC. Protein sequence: CSVSGGRSYEQYF.

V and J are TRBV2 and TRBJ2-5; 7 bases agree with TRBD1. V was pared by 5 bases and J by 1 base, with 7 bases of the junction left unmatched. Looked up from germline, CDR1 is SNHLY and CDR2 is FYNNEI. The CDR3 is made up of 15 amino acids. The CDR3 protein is CASSLTRGPQETQYF. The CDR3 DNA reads TGTGCCAGCAGTCTCACAAGGGGGCCCCAAGAGACCCAGTACTTC.

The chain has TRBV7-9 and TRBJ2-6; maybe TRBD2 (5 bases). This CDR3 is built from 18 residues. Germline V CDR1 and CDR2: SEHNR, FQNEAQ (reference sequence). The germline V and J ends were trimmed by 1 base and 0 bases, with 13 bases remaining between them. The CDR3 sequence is CASSLVAGRGSGANVLTF. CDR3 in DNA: TGTGCCAGCAGCTTAGTGGCAGGCCGGGGCTCTGGGGCCAACGTCCTGACTTTC.

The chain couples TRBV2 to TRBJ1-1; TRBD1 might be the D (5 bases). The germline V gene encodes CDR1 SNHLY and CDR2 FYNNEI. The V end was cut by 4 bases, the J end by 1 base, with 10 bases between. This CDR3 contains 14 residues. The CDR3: CASSGEGKNTEAFF. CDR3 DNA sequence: TGTGCCAGCAGTGGTGAGGGGAAGAACACTGAAGCTTTCTTT. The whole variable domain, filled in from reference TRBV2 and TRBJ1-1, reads EPEVTQTPSHQVTQMGQEVILRCVPISNHLYFYWYRQILGQKVEFLVSFYNNEISEKSEIFDDQFSVERPDGSNFTLKIRSTKLEDSAMYFCASSGEGKNTEAFFGQGTRLTVV.

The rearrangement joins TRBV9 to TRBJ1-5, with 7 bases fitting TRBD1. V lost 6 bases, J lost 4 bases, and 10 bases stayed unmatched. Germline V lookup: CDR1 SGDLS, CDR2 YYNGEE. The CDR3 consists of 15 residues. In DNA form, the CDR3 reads TGTGCCAGCATCAACCGACAGGGTGGAAATCAGCCCCAGCATTTT. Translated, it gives CASINRQGGNQPQHF.

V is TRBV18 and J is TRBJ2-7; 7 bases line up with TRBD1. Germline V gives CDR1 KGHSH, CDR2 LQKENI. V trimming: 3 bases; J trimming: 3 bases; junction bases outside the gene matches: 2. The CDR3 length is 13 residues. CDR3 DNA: TGTGCCAGCTCACCCCGGGACAGCTACGAGCAGTACTTC. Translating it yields CASSPRDSYEQYF.

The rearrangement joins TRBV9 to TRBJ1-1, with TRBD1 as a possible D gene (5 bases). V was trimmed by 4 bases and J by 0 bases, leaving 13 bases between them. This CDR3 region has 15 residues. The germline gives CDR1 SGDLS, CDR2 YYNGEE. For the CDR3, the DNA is TGTGCCAGCAGCTTAGGGGTTCTCATGAACACTGAAGCTTTCTTT. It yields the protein CASSLGVLMNTEAFF.

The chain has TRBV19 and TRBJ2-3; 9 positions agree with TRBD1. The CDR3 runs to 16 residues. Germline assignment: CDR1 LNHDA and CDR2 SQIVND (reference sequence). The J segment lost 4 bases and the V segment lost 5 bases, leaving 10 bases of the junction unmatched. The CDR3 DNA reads TGTGCCAGTAGTGGGGGGACAGGGTTTGTGGCAGATACGCAGTATTTT. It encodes CASSGGTGFVADTQYF.

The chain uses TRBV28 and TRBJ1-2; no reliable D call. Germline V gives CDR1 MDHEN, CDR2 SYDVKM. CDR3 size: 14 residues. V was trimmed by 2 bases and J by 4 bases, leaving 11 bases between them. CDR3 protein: CASSLEGSRYGYTF. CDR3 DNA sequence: TGTGCCAGCAGTTTAGAGGGCTCTCGCTATGGCTACACCTTC.

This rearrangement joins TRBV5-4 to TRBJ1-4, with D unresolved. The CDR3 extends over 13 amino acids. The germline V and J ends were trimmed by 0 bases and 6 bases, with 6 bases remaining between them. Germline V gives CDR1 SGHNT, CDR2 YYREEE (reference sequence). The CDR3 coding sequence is TGTGCCAGCAGCTTGGATGGTGATGAAAAACTGTTTTTT. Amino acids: CASSLDGDEKLFF.

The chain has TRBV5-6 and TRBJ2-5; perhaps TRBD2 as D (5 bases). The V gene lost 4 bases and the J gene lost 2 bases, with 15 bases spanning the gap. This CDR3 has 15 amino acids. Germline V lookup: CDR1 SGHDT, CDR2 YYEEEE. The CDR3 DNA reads TGTGCCAGCAGCCGAACCTCGACGGGGCAAGAGACCCAGTACTTC. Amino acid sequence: CASSRTSTGQETQYF.

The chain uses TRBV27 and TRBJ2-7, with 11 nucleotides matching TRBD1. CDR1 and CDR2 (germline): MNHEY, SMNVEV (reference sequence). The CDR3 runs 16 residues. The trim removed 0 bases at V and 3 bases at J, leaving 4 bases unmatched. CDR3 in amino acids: CASSLSGTGGIYEQYF. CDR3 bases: TGTGCCAGCAGTTTATCGGGGACAGGGGGGATCTACGAGCAGTACTTC.

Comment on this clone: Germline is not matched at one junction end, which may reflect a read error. CDR3 bases: TGTGCCAGCAGCGCCGGTGGGGACCCCCTCTTC. Encoded protein: CASSAGGDPLF. The chain carries TRBV9 and TRBJ1-2, with TRBD1 as a possible D gene (5 bases). CDR1 and CDR2 (germline): SGDLS, YYNGEE. This CDR3 comprises 11 residues.

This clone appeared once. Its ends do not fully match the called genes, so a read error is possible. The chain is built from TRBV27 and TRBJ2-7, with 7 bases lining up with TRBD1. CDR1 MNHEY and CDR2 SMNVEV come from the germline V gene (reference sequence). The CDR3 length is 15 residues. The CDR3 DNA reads TGTGCCAGCAGTTCAGGGGGACGGGCAACCTACGGGCAGTACTTC. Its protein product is CASSSGGRATYGQYF.

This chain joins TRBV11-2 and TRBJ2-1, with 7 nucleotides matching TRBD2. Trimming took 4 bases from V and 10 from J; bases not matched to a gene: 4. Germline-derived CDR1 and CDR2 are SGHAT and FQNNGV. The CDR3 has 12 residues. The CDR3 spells CASSSYSGEQFF. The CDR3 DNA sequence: TGTGCCAGCAGCTCTTATAGCGGGGAGCAGTTCTTC.

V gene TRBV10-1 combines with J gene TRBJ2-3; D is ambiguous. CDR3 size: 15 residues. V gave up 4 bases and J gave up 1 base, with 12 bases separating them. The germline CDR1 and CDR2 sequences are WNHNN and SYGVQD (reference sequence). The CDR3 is CASSAAVRGTDTQYF. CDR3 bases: TGCGCCAGCAGTGCTGCAGTACGCGGCACAGATACGCAGTATTTT.

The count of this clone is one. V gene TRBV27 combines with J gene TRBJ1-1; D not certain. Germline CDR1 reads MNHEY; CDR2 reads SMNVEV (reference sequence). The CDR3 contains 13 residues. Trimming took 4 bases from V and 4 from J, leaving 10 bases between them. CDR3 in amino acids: CASSWAGSTEAFF. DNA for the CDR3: TGTGCCAGCAGTTGGGCAGGATCCACTGAAGCTTTCTTT.